These 18 T cell receptor beta chains came from one sample sequenced in a study of vaccination and CD4 T cells after COVID-19. Treatment of the sample: approximately nine-day PBMC culture with coronavirus spike peptide pools or control peptides (ViraFEST assay). These receptors' antigens are unknown. The Oncomine TCR Beta short-read assay was applied to DNA of cultured CD4+ T cells. TCRdb reanalysed the PCR reads using MiXCR and keeps one entry per CDR3 protein. The table shows roughly 12,000 distinct CDR3 sequences, with under 75% occurring only once. Sequences were obtained from CD4+ T cells from blood, cultured in vitro. These receptors all come from a human donor who had recovered from COVID-19.

This clonotype has just a few counts. The gene calls are TRBV7-2 and TRBJ1-2, with TRBD1 matching over 9 bases. Per the germline V gene, CDR1 is SGHTA and CDR2 is FQGNSA. This CDR3 has 14 amino acids. J gave up 8 bases and V 1 base, and 5 bases lay outside the gene matches. The CDR3 loop reads CASSLVWTGVGYTF. DNA of the CDR3: TGTGCCAGCAGCTTAGTCTGGACAGGGGTGGGCTACACCTTC.

V gene TRBV7-7 combines with J gene TRBJ2-2, with TRBD2 matching 13 bases. The length of the CDR3 is 17 residues. V dropped 5 bases and J dropped 0; count of bases not matched to a gene: 3. Per germline, CDR1 SSHAT and CDR2 FNYEAQ (reference sequence). The CDR3 region is CASSVLAGGANTGELFF. The CDR3 nucleotides are TGTGCCAGCAGCGTACTAGCGGGAGGGGCGAACACCGGGGAGCTGTTTTTT.

The rearrangement joins TRBV25-1 to TRBJ2-5; D possibly uses TRBD1 or TRBD2 (6 bases each). Germline lookup yields CDR1 MGHDK and CDR2 SYGVNS. The CDR3 spans 12 residues. The V gene lost 5 bases and the J gene lost 7 bases, with 11 bases spanning the gap. This CDR3 reads CASSNWGATQYF. CDR3 coding DNA: TGTGCCAGCAGTAACTGGGGGGCGACCCAGTACTTC.

The J gene is TRBJ1-5, the V gene TRBV28, with D perhaps TRBD1 (5 bases). V lost 5 bases to trimming and J lost 9 bases, with 14 bases between them. Germline V gene data show CDR1 as MDHEN and CDR2 as SYDVKM. The CDR3 length is 13 residues. CDR3 sequence: CASSKQVFGPQHF. In DNA form, the CDR3 reads TGTGCCAGCAGTAAACAGGTCTTCGGGCCCCAGCATTTT.

The rearrangement joins TRBV5-1 to TRBJ2-2; 12 bases match TRBD1. The CDR3 is 16 residues long. Germline-derived CDR1 and CDR2 are SGHRS and YFSETQ. With 4 bases clipped from V and 6 bases from J, the junction kept 7 bases outside the gene matches. Here the CDR3 reads CASSGPGQGASGELFF. For the CDR3, the DNA is TGCGCCAGCAGCGGACCGGGACAGGGGGCCTCCGGGGAGCTGTTTTTT.

This chain uses TRBV24-1 with TRBJ2-7; D is unclear. The germline V gene encodes CDR1 KGHDR and CDR2 SFDVKD. CDR3 length: 13 residues. V dropped 6 bases and J dropped 0 bases, with 8 bases sitting between them. CDR3 bases: TGTGCCACCAGTAGTTACATCTCCTACGAGCAGTACTTC. Translation gives CATSSYISYEQYF.

This clonotype was observed once. The rearrangement joins TRBV6-1 to TRBJ2-1, with D possibly matching TRBD1 (6 bases). V gave up 6 bases and J gave up 3 bases, with 12 bases separating them. The CDR3 covers 14 residues. Germline CDR1 and CDR2: MNHNS and SASEGT. DNA of the CDR3: TGTGCCAGCAGGAGAGGGGACAACTACAATGAGCAGTTCTTC. Translated: CASRRGDNYNEQFF.

The chain employs TRBV7-3 and TRBJ2-3; 9 bases match TRBD1. Germline CDR1 reads SGHTA; CDR2 reads FQGTGA. The CDR3 consists of 15 residues. J gave up 4 bases and V 4 bases, and 6 bases lay outside the gene matches. The CDR3 region is CASSYLGTGSDTQYF. As DNA, the CDR3 is TGTGCCAGCAGCTACCTCGGGACAGGGTCAGATACGCAGTATTTT.

The chain uses TRBV2 and TRBJ2-7; tentative D call: TRBD1 (6 bases). CDR3 size: 11 residues. The germline V gene has CDR1 SNHLY and CDR2 FYNNEI. V gave up 8 bases and J gave up 6 bases, with 11 bases separating them. Written as DNA, the CDR3 is TGTGCCAGCCACAGGGTTGCCGAGCAGTACTTC. It is translated as CASHRVAEQYF.

This clonotype was detected only a few times. V usage is TRBV20-1 and J usage is TRBJ1-2; D may be TRBD1 (5 bases). Deletions cut 0 bases from V and 7 bases from J, with 15 bases between. Germline V gives CDR1 DFQATT, CDR2 SNEGSKA (reference sequence). The CDR3 totals 14 residues. The CDR3 is CSARENQGNRGYTF. The CDR3 DNA reads as TGCAGTGCTAGAGAGAACCAGGGAAATCGTGGCTACACCTTC.

The chain is built from TRBV7-2 and TRBJ1-5, with 8 nucleotides matching TRBD1. V shed 3 bases, J shed 5 bases, and the junction held 3 bases outside the gene matches. The CDR3 has 14 residues. Germline lookup yields CDR1 SGHTA and CDR2 FQGNSA. The CDR3 spells CASSFTGGDQPQHF. DNA of the CDR3: TGTGCCAGCAGCTTTACAGGGGGTGATCAGCCCCAGCATTTT.

The chain joins TRBV28 to TRBJ2-2; no clear D gene. Germline CDR1 MDHEN, CDR2 SYDVKM. The CDR3 is made up of 13 amino acids. V was trimmed by 5 bases and J by 5 bases, leaving 9 bases between them. CDR3 sequence reads: CASSRFRTGELFF. DNA for the CDR3: TGTGCCAGCAGTCGATTTAGGACCGGGGAGCTGTTTTTT.

This chain uses TRBV7-3 with TRBJ2-7, with D unclear. Germline values: CDR1 SGHTA, CDR2 FQGTGA. Trimming pared 2 bases from V and 0 bases from J, leaving 8 bases between. The CDR3 covers 14 residues. The chain's CDR3 is CASSLVPTSYEQYF. CDR3 DNA sequence: TGTGCCAGCAGCTTAGTGCCTACCTCCTACGAGCAGTACTTC.

This clonotype appeared a single time. The chain is built from TRBV11-1 and TRBJ2-3; D possibly uses TRBD1 or TRBD2 (5 bases each). V was shortened by 4 bases and J by 6 bases, with 23 bases between the two germline ends. There are 17 residues in the CDR3. The germline V gene encodes CDR1 SGHAT and CDR2 FQDESV (reference sequence). The CDR3 sequence is CASSSHLFSTEGDTQYF. The CDR3, as DNA: TGTGCCAGCAGCTCCCACCTTTTTTCCACAGAGGGGGATACGCAGTATTTT. The full variable domain, with the rest looked up from reference TRBV11-1 and TRBJ2-3, is EAEVAQSPRYKITEKSQAVAFWCDPISGHATLYWYRQILGQGPELLVQFQDESVVDDSQLPKDRFSAERLKGVDSTLKIQPAELGDSAMYLCASSSHLFSTEGDTQYFGPGTRLTVL.

The chain combines TRBV20-1 with TRBJ2-7, with TRBD1 identical over 10 bases. Unmatched junction bases numbered 15, after V lost 7 bases and J lost 6 bases. Germline assignment: CDR1 DFQATT and CDR2 SNEGSKA (reference sequence). This CDR3 is 15 amino acids long. CDR3 DNA: TGCAGTGTCCCCGGGGGGACAGGGGATGCCAGCGAGCAGTACTTC. This codes for CSVPGGTGDASEQYF.

This chain joins TRBV7-8 and TRBJ1-1; D remains ambiguous. This CDR3 region has 14 residues. V was cut by 5 bases and J by 3 bases, with 13 bases left in between. Germline V gives CDR1 SGHVS, CDR2 FQNEAQ. The CDR3 loop is CASSQLSVDTEAFF. The CDR3 nucleotides read TGTGCCAGCAGCCAATTAAGTGTCGACACTGAAGCTTTCTTT.

To note about this clonotype: One end of the junction fails to match germline, which may point to a read error. This chain uses TRBV7-7 with TRBJ2-1, with D uncertain. This CDR3 region has 11 residues. Germline loops: CDR1 SSHAT, CDR2 FNYEAQ (reference sequence). The CDR3: CASSFRGPQFF. The CDR3 DNA reads as TGTGCTAGCAGCTTCCGTGGGCCGCAGTTCTTC.

This chain joins TRBV4-1 and TRBJ2-7; 15 bases align to TRBD2. The CDR3 is made up of 16 amino acids. The trim removed 2 bases at V and 13 bases at J, leaving 12 bases unmatched. Per germline, CDR1 MGHRA and CDR2 YSYEKL. The CDR3, as DNA: TGCGCCAGCAGCCAAAGGGTTGGACTAGCGGGAGGGCCGGTTTACTTC. Protein sequence: CASSQRVGLAGGPVYF.